The entry below describes one T cell receptor (beta chain). Its antigen remains unidentified. The treatment was: 15 to 20 received Ad26.COV2.S at low or high dose, single or two shots; a few received placebo; per-sample allocation not given. Collection of the samples took place on day 63 after the first injection of vaccine or placebo. An Ad26 vector was used to express Wuhan-strain SARS-CoV-2 spike as the vaccine. The entry originates in a study of Ad26.COV2.S vaccination and SARS-CoV-2 variants. Study overall: This donor came from the COV1001 trial of Ad26.COV2.S. The study, taken as a whole, reports: Analyses of TCR breadth and depth may have underestimated total T cell responses.

Clones were sequenced by immunoSEQ multiplex PCR, and TCRdb holds only the in-frame ones, with some missing. The sample records about 350,000 clones, approximately 90% being singletons. The V and J ends lost 1 base and 7 bases, in that order; junction bases with no gene match: 6. The CDR3 sequence is 14 residues long. Germline-derived CDR1 and CDR2 are MGHRA and YSYEKL. V is TRBV4-1 and J is TRBJ1-2; 7 bases are shared with TRBD1. This receptor was identified in a person aged 18-65 years who received the Ad26.COV2.S COVID-19 vaccine or a placebo. Sequenced here: peripheral blood, sampled in a trial of Ad26.COV2.S vaccine versus placebo. CDR3 loop: CASSQVQGRSGYTF. The CDR3 coding sequence is TGCGCCAGCAGCCAAGTACAGGGGAGGAGTGGCTACACCTTC.